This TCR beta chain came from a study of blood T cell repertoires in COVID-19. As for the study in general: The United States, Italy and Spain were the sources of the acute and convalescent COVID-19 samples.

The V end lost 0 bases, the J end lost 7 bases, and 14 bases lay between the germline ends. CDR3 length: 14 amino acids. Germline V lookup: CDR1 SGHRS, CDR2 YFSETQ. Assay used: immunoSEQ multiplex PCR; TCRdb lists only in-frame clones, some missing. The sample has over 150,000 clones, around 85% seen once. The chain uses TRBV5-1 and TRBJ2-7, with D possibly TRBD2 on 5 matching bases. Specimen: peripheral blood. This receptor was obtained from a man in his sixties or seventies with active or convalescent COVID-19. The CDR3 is CASSLGPGIGEQYF. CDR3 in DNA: TGCGCCAGCAGCTTGGGTCCCGGGATTGGGGAGCAGTACTTC.